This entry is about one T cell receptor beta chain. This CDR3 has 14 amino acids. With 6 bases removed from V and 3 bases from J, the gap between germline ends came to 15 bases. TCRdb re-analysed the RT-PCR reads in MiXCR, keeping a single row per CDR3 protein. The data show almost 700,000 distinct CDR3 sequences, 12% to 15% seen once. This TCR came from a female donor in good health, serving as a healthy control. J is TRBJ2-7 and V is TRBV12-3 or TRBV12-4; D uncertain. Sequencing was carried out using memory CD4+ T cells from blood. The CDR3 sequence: CASSPRWGIYEQYF. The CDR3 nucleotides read TGTGCCAGCAGCCCAAGGTGGGGTATCTACGAGCAGTACTTC.